This is a list of T cell receptor beta chains from one sample in a study of T cell responses to AZD1222 COVID-19 vaccine. The assay was immunoSEQ multiplex PCR, and TCRdb's table has in-frame clones only and misses some. The data show 120,000 or so clones, with 80% to 90% seen just once and about 1.6% held by the top ten. The material sequenced was peripheral blood, taken on day 0 of AZD1222 vaccination. The receptors originated from an adult in good health. The CDR3 runs from the conserved cysteine through the conserved F or W. The D gene is left open where the match is weak. Clone size is not always given. Where it is, it says once, few, many or a class for expanded clones.

CDR3 length: 19
J gene: TRBJ2-7
clone size: NA
V gene: TRBV27
D gene: NA
CDR3 DNA: TGTGCCAGCAGTTTATCGTTGGTATTGGCTCCTGCTAGCTCCTACGAGCAGTACTTC
CDR3 protein: CASSLSLVLAPASSYEQYF

CDR3 length: 15
J gene: TRBJ2-2
clone size: NA
V gene: TRBV5-6
D gene: TRBD2
CDR3 DNA: TGTGCCAGCAGCTTACTAGCGGGGAACACCGGGGAGCTGTTTTTT
CDR3 protein: CASSLLAGNTGELFF

CDR3 length: 16
J gene: TRBJ2-2
clone size: NA
V gene: TRBV11-3
D gene: NA
CDR3 DNA: TGTGCCAGCAGCTTAGATCGTTTTATGGGTACCGGGGAGCTGTTTTTT
CDR3 protein: CASSLDRFMGTGELFF

CDR3 length: 14
J gene: TRBJ1-4
clone size: few
V gene: TRBV5-1
D gene: TRBD1
CDR3 DNA: TGCGCCAGCAGCAGACAGGGAAGTGGTGAAAAACTGTTTTTT
CDR3 protein: CASSRQGSGEKLFF

CDR3 length: 14
J gene: TRBJ1-5
clone size: NA
V gene: TRBV18
D gene: NA
CDR3 DNA: TGTGCCAGCTCAGGGGTGGACAGCAATCAGCCCCAGCATTTT
CDR3 protein: CASSGVDSNQPQHF

CDR3 length: 13
J gene: TRBJ2-7
clone size: NA
V gene: TRBV18
D gene: NA
CDR3 DNA: TGTGCCAGCTCACCCATGGGTTCCTACGAGCAGTACTTC
CDR3 protein: CASSPMGSYEQYF

CDR3 length: 16
J gene: TRBJ1-5
clone size: NA
V gene: TRBV6-1
D gene: TRBD1
CDR3 DNA: TGTGCCAGCAGTGAACCCCAGGGGGCAGGGAATCAGCCCCAGCATTTT
CDR3 protein: CASSEPQGAGNQPQHF

CDR3 length: 15
J gene: TRBJ1-1
clone size: NA
V gene: TRBV6-5
D gene: NA
CDR3 DNA: TGTGCCAGCAGTCCCACTTGGGGGCCGGGGACTGAAGCTTTCTTT
CDR3 protein: CASSPTWGPGTEAFF

CDR3 length: 13
J gene: TRBJ2-7
clone size: NA
V gene: TRBV10-3
D gene: NA
CDR3 DNA: TGTGCCATCAGTTTTAGCACGGGGTACGAGCAGTACTTC
CDR3 protein: CAISFSTGYEQYF

CDR3 length: 15
J gene: TRBJ1-3
clone size: NA
V gene: TRBV5-1
D gene: NA
CDR3 DNA: TGCGCCAGCAGCTCTCGACAGGACTCTGGAAACACCATATATTTT
CDR3 protein: CASSSRQDSGNTIYF

CDR3 length: 16
J gene: TRBJ2-2
clone size: NA
V gene: TRBV24-1
D gene: TRBD1
CDR3 DNA: TGTGCCACCAGTCTGGGGACAGGGTATAACACCGGGGAGCTGTTTTTT
CDR3 protein: CATSLGTGYNTGELFF

CDR3 length: 16
J gene: TRBJ1-1
clone size: NA
V gene: TRBV3-1/TRBV3-2
D gene: NA
CDR3 DNA: TGTGCCAGCAGCCAAGTGGGAGGGACGGGGAACACTGAAGCTTTCTTT
CDR3 protein: CASSQVGGTGNTEAFF

CDR3 length: 10
J gene: TRBJ1-2
clone size: NA
V gene: TRBV30
D gene: NA
CDR3 DNA: TGTGCCTGGAGTGGCTATGGCTACACCTTC
CDR3 protein: CAWSGYGYTF

CDR3 length: 11
J gene: TRBJ1-2
clone size: NA
V gene: TRBV30
D gene: NA
CDR3 DNA: TGTGCCTGGCACAGGGAAGCTGGCTACACCTTC
CDR3 protein: CAWHREAGYTF

CDR3 length: 16
J gene: TRBJ1-4
clone size: few
V gene: TRBV3-1/TRBV3-2
D gene: NA
CDR3 DNA: TGTGCCAGCAGCCCCAGTTTGGGGGTGGGGAATGAAAAACTGTTTTTT
CDR3 protein: CASSPSLGVGNEKLFF

CDR3 length: 15
J gene: TRBJ1-2
clone size: NA
V gene: TRBV15
D gene: NA
CDR3 DNA: TGTGCCACCAGCAGAGATACAGGAATCGCCTATGGCTACACCTTC
CDR3 protein: CATSRDTGIAYGYTF

CDR3 length: 12
J gene: TRBJ2-1
clone size: NA
V gene: TRBV5-1
D gene: NA
CDR3 DNA: TGCGCCAGCAGCTCCCTTGACGAGGGGCAGTTCTTC
CDR3 protein: CASSSLDEGQFF

CDR3 length: 15
J gene: TRBJ2-1
clone size: NA
V gene: TRBV5-6
D gene: TRBD2
CDR3 DNA: TGTGCCAGCAGCTTCCGGCGAAGCGGGAAGAATGAGCAGTTCTTC
CDR3 protein: CASSFRRSGKNEQFF

CDR3 length: 15
J gene: TRBJ1-5
clone size: NA
V gene: TRBV14
D gene: TRBD1
CDR3 DNA: TGTGCCAGCAGCCAAGACAGGGGGCGGAATCAGCCCCAGCATTTT
CDR3 protein: CASSQDRGRNQPQHF

CDR3 length: 11
J gene: TRBJ2-3
clone size: once
V gene: TRBV4-2
D gene: NA
CDR3 DNA: TGTGCCAGCAGCCGGGGGGATACGCAGTATTTT
CDR3 protein: CASSRGDTQYF

CDR3 length: 10
J gene: TRBJ1-3
clone size: NA
V gene: TRBV10-1
D gene: NA
CDR3 DNA: TGCGCCAGCTATGGAAACACCATATATTTT
CDR3 protein: CASYGNTIYF

CDR3 length: 13
J gene: TRBJ1-1
clone size: NA
V gene: TRBV11-2
D gene: NA
CDR3 DNA: TGTGCCAGCAGACCGATTGGACGGATTGAAGCTTTCTTT
CDR3 protein: CASRPIGRIEAFF